This T cell receptor (beta chain) emerged from a study of cytotoxic CD8 clonotypes in ibrutinib-treated CLL. Study-level information: Roughly 10 relapsed/refractory, around 14 treatment-naive; some 18 IGHV unmutated. Study-wide points: Sampling time points were not equivalent between sustained-remission and progressing patients. Higher circulating CD8+ T-cell counts strongly accompanied higher baseline clonality, above age-matched healthy donors.

Of note for this clone: Its specificity is unknown.

Investigators sought sequencing depths of between 1 in 200,000 and 1 in 1 million T cells. This table comes from immunoSEQ multiplex PCR, and its TCRdb copy is limited to in-frame clones, with some not included. The sample has around 310,000 clones, almost 80% seen once. In germline, CDR1 is MGHRA, CDR2 YSYEKL. Trimming at V came to 4 bases and at J to 1 base, leaving 1 base not matched to a gene. The CDR3 contains 14 residues. This TCR came from a human donor with chronic lymphocytic leukemia. The source material was PBMCs, sampled before ibrutinib treatment. The chain has TRBV4-1 and TRBJ1-3; TRBD1 matches at 7 bases. CDR3 sequence (DNA): TGCGCCAGCAGCCTCAGGGGGTCTGGAAACACCATATATTTT. The encoded protein is CASSLRGSGNTIYF.